A selection of T cell receptor beta chains follows, all from one sample in a study of identifying expanded T cells in peripheral blood. Generated by immunoSEQ multiplex PCR, the TCRdb table keeps only in-frame clones and is missing some. The data hold some 78,000 clones, with more than 75% observed a single time. Sequences were obtained from blood. The source of these receptors is a person aged 18 to 70 in good health. Both conserved end residues are part of each CDR3. The order of the fields is V gene, J gene, D gene, clone size, CDR3 protein, CDR3 DNA. The D gene is left open where the match is weak. A clone size is listed for some rows: how often the clone was seen (once, few, many), or a class if it is expanded.

V gene: TRBV13
J gene: TRBJ2-7
D gene: NA
clone size: NA
CDR3 protein: CASSLNRNKQYF
CDR3 DNA: TGTGCCAGCAGCTTGAACAGGAATAAGCAGTACTTC

V gene: TRBV7-9
J gene: TRBJ1-2
D gene: NA
clone size: NA
CDR3 protein: CASSPAGRAYGYTF
CDR3 DNA: TGTGCCAGCAGCCCGGCGGGCAGAGCCTATGGCTACACCTTC

V gene: TRBV7-2
J gene: TRBJ2-3
D gene: TRBD2
clone size: NA
CDR3 protein: CASSLNPAGPTDTQYF
CDR3 DNA: TGTGCCAGCAGCTTAAATCCAGCGGGGCCCACAGATACGCAGTATTTT

V gene: TRBV20-1
J gene: TRBJ2-7
D gene: NA
clone size: NA
CDR3 protein: CSANAGYEQYF
CDR3 DNA: TGCAGTGCGAATGCAGGGTACGAGCAGTACTTC

V gene: TRBV28
J gene: TRBJ1-6
D gene: NA
clone size: NA
CDR3 protein: CASSLPVTNNSPLHF
CDR3 DNA: TGTGCCAGCAGTTTACCAGTTACCAATAATTCACCCCTCCACTTT

V gene: TRBV28
J gene: TRBJ2-7
D gene: NA
clone size: NA
CDR3 protein: CASSSLPFYEQYF
CDR3 DNA: TGTGCCAGCAGTTCCCTGCCCTTCTACGAGCAGTACTTC

V gene: TRBV7-2
J gene: TRBJ1-5
D gene: NA
clone size: NA
CDR3 protein: CASSILLDQPQHF
CDR3 DNA: TGTGCCAGCAGTATCCTATTAGATCAGCCTCAGCATTTT

V gene: TRBV4-3
J gene: TRBJ1-6
D gene: TRBD1
clone size: NA
CDR3 protein: CASSQDERRGQVGSPLHF
CDR3 DNA: TGCGCCAGCAGCCAAGACGAGAGGAGGGGGCAGGTCGGTTCACCCCTCCACTTT

V gene: TRBV19
J gene: TRBJ1-4
D gene: TRBD1
clone size: NA
CDR3 protein: CASRGTGLGRNEKLFF
CDR3 DNA: TGTGCCAGTAGGGGGACAGGACTCGGGCGTAATGAAAAACTGTTTTTT

V gene: TRBV12-5
J gene: TRBJ1-1
D gene: TRBD1
clone size: NA
CDR3 protein: CASGPAGGGVDTEAFF
CDR3 DNA: TGTGCTAGTGGTCCGGCAGGGGGTGGGGTGGACACTGAAGCTTTCTTT

V gene: TRBV18
J gene: TRBJ2-7
D gene: NA
clone size: NA
CDR3 protein: CASSSPGWSSYEQYF
CDR3 DNA: TGTGCCAGCTCGTCCCCCGGTTGGAGCTCCTACGAGCAGTACTTC

V gene: TRBV5-1
J gene: TRBJ2-2
D gene: NA
clone size: NA
CDR3 protein: CASSLVAGANTGELFF
CDR3 DNA: TGCGCCAGCAGCTTGGTTGCAGGGGCGAACACCGGGGAGCTGTTTTTT

V gene: TRBV18
J gene: TRBJ2-1
D gene: NA
clone size: NA
CDR3 protein: CASSPLPTVTREQFF
CDR3 DNA: TGTGCCAGCTCACCACTCCCGACCGTTACCCGTGAGCAGTTCTTC

V gene: TRBV9
J gene: TRBJ2-5
D gene: NA
clone size: NA
CDR3 protein: CASSEGGQRRGTQYF
CDR3 DNA: TGTGCCAGCAGCGAGGGGGGACAGCGTCGAGGTACCCAGTACTTC

V gene: TRBV4-3
J gene: TRBJ2-1
D gene: TRBD1
clone size: once
CDR3 protein: CASSPGTGGNEQFF
CDR3 DNA: TGCGCCAGCAGCCCCGGGACAGGGGGAAATGAGCAGTTCTTC

V gene: TRBV5-4
J gene: TRBJ2-1
D gene: NA
clone size: NA
CDR3 protein: CASSGPRDRRFF
CDR3 DNA: TGTGCCAGCAGCGGGCCTCGCGATCGGAGGTTCTTC

V gene: TRBV28
J gene: TRBJ1-1
D gene: NA
clone size: NA
CDR3 protein: CASSPPLDTEAFF
CDR3 DNA: TGTGCCAGCAGCCCCCCATTGGACACTGAAGCTTTCTTT

V gene: TRBV7-2
J gene: TRBJ2-7
D gene: NA
clone size: many
CDR3 protein: CASSLGPLGGVNEQYF
CDR3 DNA: TGTGCCAGCAGCTTAGGGCCCCTCGGGGGAGTTAACGAGCAGTACTTC

V gene: TRBV18
J gene: TRBJ2-5
D gene: NA
clone size: NA
CDR3 protein: CASSSLKETQYF
CDR3 DNA: TGTGCCAGCTCATCCCTTAAAGAGACCCAGTACTTC

V gene: TRBV4-3
J gene: TRBJ2-2
D gene: NA
clone size: NA
CDR3 protein: CASSQDYGRSGRLFF
CDR3 DNA: TGCGCCAGCAGCCAAGATTACGGCAGGTCGGGGCGGCTGTTTTTT

V gene: TRBV28
J gene: TRBJ2-5
D gene: TRBD1
clone size: NA
CDR3 protein: CAIQGFQETQYF
CDR3 DNA: TGTGCCATACAGGGGTTCCAAGAGACCCAGTACTTC

V gene: TRBV27
J gene: TRBJ1-6
D gene: NA
clone size: NA
CDR3 protein: CASSNRILGVSPLHF
CDR3 DNA: TGTGCCAGCAGCAACCGGATCCTCGGGGTTTCACCCCTCCACTTT

V gene: TRBV7-8
J gene: TRBJ2-7
D gene: NA
clone size: NA
CDR3 protein: CASSAQISYEQYF
CDR3 DNA: TGTGCCAGCAGCGCACAGATCAGCTACGAGCAGTACTTC

V gene: TRBV27
J gene: TRBJ2-2
D gene: TRBD1
clone size: NA
CDR3 protein: CASSLGTGGELFF
CDR3 DNA: TGTGCCAGCAGCCTAGGGACAGGGGGGGAGCTGTTTTTT